Listed here is a single TCR beta chain. The antigen is undetermined. These data belong to a study of vaccination and CD4 T cells after COVID-19. General study findings and limits: Spike mono-reactivity was found in 304 of the 307 vaccine-specific clones identified in convalescent patients.

Looked up from germline, CDR1 is MNHEY and CDR2 is SMNVEV (reference sequence). This CDR3 has 17 residues. V was pared by 2 bases and J by 0 bases, with 14 bases between. The Oncomine TCR Beta short-read assay sequenced DNA from cultured CD4+ T cells. Via MiXCR, TCRdb re-called the PCR reads, giving one row per CDR3 protein. The sample contains about 21,000 distinct CDR3 sequences, less than 50% of which appear only once. This sample's treatment: roughly 10-day PBMC culture with coronavirus spike peptide pools or control peptides (ViraFEST assay). ViraFEST used peptide pools to expand antigen-specific T cells, then sequenced TCRs. It was with approximately 9.2 IU/ml IL-2 and roughly 9.5 ug/ml peptide pools that roughly 2 million PBMCs per well were cultured.

The material was CD4+ T cells from blood, cultured in vitro, obtained before SARS-CoV-2 vaccination. The chain carries TRBV27 and TRBJ2-1; TRBD1 might be the D (7 bases). The receptor was isolated from a human donor who had recovered from COVID-19. The CDR3 loop reads CASSLEWRDSSYNEQFF. In DNA form, the CDR3 reads TGTGCCAGCAGTTTAGAATGGCGGGACAGCTCCTACAATGAGCAGTTCTTC.